The T cell receptor (beta chain) described here comes from a study of shared clonotypes between healthy human individuals. Assay used: immunoSEQ multiplex PCR; TCRdb lists only in-frame clones, some missing. Of about 2 million clones in the sample, about 95% are singletons; the top ten hold 1% to 1.5%. The germline gives CDR1 LNHNV, CDR2 YYDKDF (reference sequence). V shed 9 bases, J shed 5 bases, and the junction held 7 bases outside the gene matches. The CDR3 covers 14 residues. Naive CD8 isolation took CD45RO-negative cells positively selected for CCR7 and excluded terminally differentiated effector memory CD45RA+ cells.

Sequencing input: naive CD8+ T cells sorted from blood. The receptor comes from a man between 18 and 35 years old in good health. The rearrangement links TRBV15 to TRBJ2-1; TRBD2 aligns across 10 bases. Here the CDR3 DNA reads TGTGCCACGGCTAGCGGGAGTTGGGACAATGAGCAGTTCTTC. Its translation is CATASGSWDNEQFF.